The 11 T cell receptor beta chains listed next were all sequenced from one sample in a study of shared T cell receptors in the human thymus (dated by TCRdb to the early 2020s). Library preparation was by the immunoSEQ multiplex PCR assay. Sourced from immuneACCESS, this table was stored by TCRdb with only in-frame sequences that have V and J called. A share of the clones is absent; for the studies checked, an unresolved V gene accounts for under half, and the remainder has no known explanation. Here the sample has some 400,000 clones; approximately 95% occur a single time. The leading ten clones occupy 0.015% to 0.02% of the sample. Material: thymocytes. Receptor source: a human donor.

V usage is TRBV7-9 and J usage is TRBJ2-7; D is uncertain. Between the trimmed V and J ends, which lost 2 bases and 0 bases, there was a span of 11 bases. The CDR3 runs 15 residues. Germline assignment: CDR1 SEHNR and CDR2 FQNEAQ (reference sequence). CDR3 DNA sequence: TGTGCCAGCAGCTTAAATCCGCAAGTCTCCTACGAGCAGTACTTC. This translates into CASSLNPQVSYEQYF.

This clone was counted a single time. V and J are TRBV30 and TRBJ2-3; 11 bases line up with TRBD2. V dropped 2 bases and J dropped 10; count of bases not matched to a gene: 14. The germline CDR1 and CDR2 sequences are GTSNPN and SVGIG (reference sequence). CDR3 length: 16 residues. The CDR3 spells CAWSPWVAGGLGAQYF. In DNA, the CDR3 is TGTGCCTGGAGTCCCTGGGTAGCGGGAGGGCTTGGGGCGCAGTATTTT. The full variable domain, with the rest looked up from reference TRBV30 and TRBJ2-3, is SQTIHQWPATLVQPVGSPLSLECTVEGTSNPNLYWYRQAAGRGLQLLFYSVGIGQISSEVPQNLSASRPQDRQFILSSKKLLLSDSGFYLCAWSPWVAGGLGAQYFGPGTRLTVL.

The rearrangement joins TRBV4-1 to TRBJ2-1, with D possibly called TRBD1 or TRBD2 (5 bases each). V lost 0 bases and J lost 5, with 17 bases in between. The V gene's germline CDR1 is MGHRA and CDR2 YSYEKL. The CDR3 totals 17 residues. DNA of the CDR3: TGCGCCAGCAGCCAAGACGGGGCGGGCGACGAGGACAATGAGCAGTTCTTC. Its translation is CASSQDGAGDEDNEQFF.

In its sample, this clone was seen a few times. CDR3 region: CASSLAGAKNIQYF. The CDR3 region has the DNA TGTGCCAGCAGCTTAGCGGGAGCCAAAAACATTCAGTACTTC. This chain joins TRBV7-9 and TRBJ2-4; D is unresolved. The CDR3 consists of 14 residues. Per germline, CDR1 SEHNR and CDR2 FQNEAQ (reference sequence). V was cut by 0 bases and J by 0 bases, with 3 bases left in between.

The chain combines TRBV4-3 with TRBJ2-5; D is perhaps TRBD1 or TRBD2 (5 bases each). The CDR3 runs 17 residues. The V end was cut by 0 bases, the J end by 3 bases, with 17 bases between. CDR1 LGHNA and CDR2 YSLEER come from the germline V gene. The CDR3 sequence: CASSQDPPRGAEETQYF. In DNA form, the CDR3 reads TGCGCCAGCAGCCAAGATCCCCCGCGAGGGGCGGAAGAGACCCAGTACTTC.

This chain joins TRBV30 and TRBJ1-2, with 7 bases aligning to TRBD1. From germline, CDR1 is GTSNPN and CDR2 SVGIG (reference sequence). This CDR3 has 14 residues. J was trimmed by 3 bases and V by 4 bases; bases with no gene match: 8. The CDR3 sequence is CAWTATGADYGYTF. In nucleotides, the CDR3 is TGTGCCTGGACCGCCACAGGGGCGGACTATGGCTACACCTTC.

The chain has TRBV5-6 and TRBJ2-1; 7 bases agree with TRBD2. CDR3 size: 16 residues. Germline-derived CDR1 and CDR2 are SGHDT and YYEEEE. After removal of 4 bases from V and 2 bases from J, the junction contained 9 bases not matched to a gene. CDR3 region: CASSRPRDYPYNEQFF. CDR3 DNA sequence: TGTGCCAGCAGCCGGCCCCGGGACTACCCCTACAATGAGCAGTTCTTC.

Here the CDR3 reads CASSGDRGRYEQYF. The CDR3 DNA reads as TGTGCCAGCAGTGGAGACAGGGGTCGGTACGAGCAGTACTTC. This sequence joins TRBV25-1 and TRBJ2-7, with TRBD1 matching over 8 bases. The J segment lost 4 bases and the V segment lost 4 bases, leaving 6 bases of the junction unmatched. CDR1 and CDR2 (germline): MGHDK, SYGVNS. This CDR3 spans 14 amino acids.

The V and J genes are TRBV29-1 and TRBJ2-7; TRBD1 is a possible D gene (6 bases). Trimming pared 4 bases from V and 0 bases from J, leaving 13 bases between. The V gene's germline CDR1 is SQVTM and CDR2 ANQGSEA. The CDR3 spans 14 residues. CDR3 in DNA: TGCAGCGTTGTATCAGGGGCCAGCTCCTACGAGCAGTACTTC. It yields the protein CSVVSGASSYEQYF.

This rearrangement joins TRBV4-2 to TRBJ2-7; D not certain. Germline V gene lookup returns CDR1 LGHNA and CDR2 YNFKEQ. This CDR3 is built from 15 residues. The ends were cut back, 2 bases at V and 3 bases at J, with 14 bases in the middle. Here the CDR3 DNA reads TGTGCCAGCAGCCAACCGGACCTTGAACTCTACGAGCAGTACTTC. Its translation is CASSQPDLELYEQYF.

This clone has only a few counts. The chain uses TRBV7-3 and TRBJ2-7; D gene unclear. CDR3 length equals 13 residues. Trimming pared 4 bases from V and 3 bases from J, leaving 10 bases between. From germline, CDR1 is SGHTA and CDR2 FQGTGA. This CDR3 reads CASSCGVDYEQYF. CDR3 nucleotides: TGTGCCAGCAGCTGCGGAGTTGACTACGAGCAGTACTTC. Full variable domain (remainder filled in from reference TRBV7-3 and TRBJ2-7): GAGVSQTPSNKVTEKGKYVELRCDPISGHTALYWYRQSLGQGPEFLIYFQGTGAADDSGLPNDRFFAVRPEGSVSTLKIQRTERGDSAVYLCASSCGVDYEQYFGPGTRLTVT.